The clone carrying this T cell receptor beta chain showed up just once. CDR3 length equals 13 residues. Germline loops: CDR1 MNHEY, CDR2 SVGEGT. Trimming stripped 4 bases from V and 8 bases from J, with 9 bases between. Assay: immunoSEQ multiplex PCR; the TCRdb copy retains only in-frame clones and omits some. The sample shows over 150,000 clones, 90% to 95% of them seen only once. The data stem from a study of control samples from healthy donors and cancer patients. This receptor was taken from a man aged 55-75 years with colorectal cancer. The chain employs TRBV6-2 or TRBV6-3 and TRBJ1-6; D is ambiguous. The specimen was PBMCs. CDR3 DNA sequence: TGTGCCAGCAGTTTGAAGGATTATTCACCCCTCCACTTT. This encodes CASSLKDYSPLHF.